The 30 T cell receptor beta chains given below trace back to one sample, sequenced in a study of T-cell memory formation after mild COVID-19. TCRdb used MiXCR to reprocess the 5' RACE reads, holding one entry per CDR3 protein. Seen here are some 88,000 distinct CDR3 sequences, around 25% observed once, and the top ten hold roughly 41%. Sequencing was done on a sample of PBMCs or a T cell subset sorted from them (not recorded which). All receptors come from a man between 18 and 29 years old who had mild COVID-19 (a few samples of this study predate the infection). Cell type and time point are not known.

The genes are TRBV4-1 and TRBJ2-1; TRBD2 matches 8 bases. CDR3 length: 17 residues. V shed 4 bases and J 4 bases; nucleotides not matched to a gene: 12. The germline V gene encodes CDR1 MGHRA and CDR2 YSYEKL. The CDR3, as DNA: TGCGCCAGCAGCCGTCCCCCTCCGGGACTAGGGTACAATGAGCAGTTCTTC. It encodes CASSRPPPGLGYNEQFF.

J is TRBJ2-7 and V is TRBV7-8, with TRBD1 identical over 8 bases. The CDR3 consists of 15 residues. Unmatched junction bases numbered 9, after V lost 5 bases and J lost 3 bases. The germline gives CDR1 SGHVS, CDR2 FQNEAQ. In nucleotides, the CDR3 is TGTGCCAGCAGCCGAAGGTGGACAGGGAGCTACGAGCAGTACGTC. As protein: CASSRRWTGSYEQYV.

This chain links TRBV4-1 with TRBJ1-1; D call uncertain. CDR3 length: 12 amino acids. Trimming took 5 bases from V and 3 from J, leaving 7 bases between them. Germline CDR1 reads MGHRA; CDR2 reads YSYEKL. CDR3 region: CASSTGYTEAFF. The DNA for the CDR3 is TGCGCCAGCAGCACGGGGTACACTGAAGCTTTCTTT.

The genes are TRBV29-1 and TRBJ2-7; D is ambiguous. CDR1 is SQVTM, CDR2 ANQGSEA, per germline. This CDR3 has 15 residues. V lost 1 base to trimming and J lost 0 bases, with 13 bases between them. The CDR3 DNA is TGCAGCGTTGAAGGCCCCGGGTTAAGCTCCTACGAGCAGTACTTC. Its protein product is CSVEGPGLSSYEQYF.

This clonotype has only a few counts. This chain joins TRBV27 and TRBJ2-7, with unresolved D. The ends were cut back, 0 bases at V and 8 bases at J, with 11 bases in the middle. This CDR3 region has 13 residues. The germline gives CDR1 MNHEY, CDR2 SMNVEV (reference sequence). In nucleotides, the CDR3 is TGTGCCAGCAGTTTATCGATCGAGTGGCAGCAGTACTTC. Its translation is CASSLSIEWQQYF.

The chain uses TRBV7-2 and TRBJ2-7, with D possibly being TRBD1 (5 bases). Trimming took off 3 bases at V and 2 bases at J, with 11 bases between the two ends. This CDR3 is 14 amino acids long. Germline lookup yields CDR1 SGHTA and CDR2 FQGNSA. CDR3 sequence reads: CASSFVTATYEQYF. Here the CDR3 DNA reads TGTGCCAGCAGCTTTGTGACAGCCACCTACGAGCAGTACTTC.

This clonotype has only a few counts. The chain couples TRBV27 to TRBJ2-5; D uncertain. Trimming stripped 1 base from V and 3 bases from J, with 6 bases between. The CDR3 is 13 amino acids. Germline V gene lookup returns CDR1 MNHEY and CDR2 SMNVEV (reference sequence). The CDR3 nucleotides read TGTGCCAGCAGTTTATGGGTGGAAGAGACCCAGTACTTC. This translates into CASSLWVEETQYF.

This clonotype appeared a few times. The V and J genes are TRBV27 and TRBJ2-4; D is perhaps TRBD1 (5 bases). The V end lost 5 bases, the J end lost 2 bases, and 10 bases lay between the germline ends. Germline values: CDR1 MNHEY, CDR2 SMNVEV (reference sequence). This CDR3 contains 14 residues. The CDR3 bases are TGTGCCAGCAGTCCCCAGGGTACCAAAAACATTCAGTACTTC. This encodes CASSPQGTKNIQYF.

This rearrangement joins TRBV6-6 to TRBJ1-4; the D gene is possibly TRBD1 (6 bases). CDR3 size: 16 residues. V lost 2 bases and J lost 7, with 17 bases in between. The germline CDR1 and CDR2 sequences are MNHNY and SVGAGI (reference sequence). The CDR3 bases are TGTGCCAGCAGTTACACCCCGGGGGGCGCGGGTGAAAAACTGTTTTTT. Protein sequence: CASSYTPGGAGEKLFF.

The table lists this clonotype with a few counts. This chain joins TRBV7-6 and TRBJ2-2, with D possibly being TRBD2 (6 bases). CDR1 is SGHVS and CDR2 is FNYEAQ in the germline V gene. The length of the CDR3 is 15 residues. Trimming removed 5 bases at V and 5 bases at J, with 15 bases between. The CDR3 sequence is CASSLTLGGTGELFF. The CDR3 coding sequence is TGTGCCAGCAGCCTGACCCTTGGAGGGACCGGGGAGCTGTTTTTT.

In this sample, this clonotype turned up once. This chain uses TRBV6-4 with TRBJ2-7, with D unclear. The CDR3 loop spans 12 amino acids. Germline V gene data show CDR1 as MRHNA and CDR2 as SNTAGT. The V gene lost 7 bases and the J gene lost 5 bases, with 12 bases spanning the gap. CDR3 protein: CASNFHFDEQYF. The CDR3 nucleotides read TGTGCCAGCAATTTCCATTTCGACGAGCAGTACTTC.

The rearrangement joins TRBV6-5 to TRBJ2-7, with a possible D match to TRBD1 (6 bases). The CDR3 sequence is 14 residues long. V was trimmed by 6 bases and J by 3 bases, leaving 15 bases between them. Germline assignment: CDR1 MNHEY and CDR2 SVGAGI. DNA for the CDR3: TGTGCCAGCAGCCCTGGACAGACTTTCTACGAGCAGTACGTC. The encoded protein is CASSPGQTFYEQYV.

As DNA, the CDR3 is TGCGCCAGCAGCTTGAAGGGTATCGCAGATACGCAGTATTTT. The encoded protein is CASSLKGIADTQYF. The genes are TRBV5-1 and TRBJ2-3; D gene ambiguous. Germline loops: CDR1 SGHRS, CDR2 YFSETQ. V lost 1 base and J lost 4, with 10 bases in between. The CDR3 is 14 amino acids. Full variable domain (rest looked up from reference TRBV5-1 and TRBJ2-3): KAGVTQTPRYLIKTRGQQVTLSCSPISGHRSVSWYQQTPGQGLQFLFEYFSETQRNKGNFPGRFSGRQFSNSRSEMNVSTLELGDSALYLCASSLKGIADTQYFGPGTRLTVL.

The chain recombines TRBV6-5 with TRBJ1-6; D gene unclear. CDR1 and CDR2 from the germline V gene are MNHEY and SVGAGI. The V gene lost 6 bases and the J gene lost 0 bases, with 6 bases spanning the gap. The CDR3 runs 14 residues. CDR3 DNA sequence: TGTGCCAGCAGCCCCGCCTCCTATAATTCACCCCTCCACTTT. Amino acids: CASSPASYNSPLHF.

The sample holds many counts of this clonotype. The chain uses TRBV6-2 or TRBV6-3 and TRBJ1-1; D call uncertain. This CDR3 spans 13 amino acids. V lost 5 bases and J lost 1, with 8 bases in between. CDR1 is MNHEY and CDR2 is SVGEGT in the germline V gene. This CDR3 reads CASSLHENTEAFF. CDR3 coding DNA: TGTGCCAGCAGTCTACATGAGAACACTGAAGCTTTCTTT.

The chain uses TRBV6-2 or TRBV6-3 and TRBJ1-5; 10 nucleotides align to TRBD1. The CDR3 runs to 14 residues. V lost 6 bases to trimming and J lost 5 bases; unmatched junction nucleotides: 4. Germline CDR1 MNHEY, CDR2 SVGEGT. The CDR3: CASSWDRGHQPQHF. As DNA, the CDR3 is TGTGCCAGCAGCTGGGACAGGGGCCATCAGCCCCAGCATTTT.

This clonotype was observed a handful of times. The chain uses TRBV27 and TRBJ2-7; TRBD1 matches at 9 bases. V shed 4 bases, J shed 2 bases, and the junction held 6 bases outside the gene matches. The CDR3 loop spans 15 amino acids. In germline, CDR1 is MNHEY, CDR2 SMNVEV (reference sequence). CDR3 nucleotides: TGTGCCAGCAGTTCCTCGGGACAGGGACCCTACGAGCAGTACGTC. The encoded protein is CASSSSGQGPYEQYV.

The chain employs TRBV7-9 and TRBJ1-4; 8 positions match TRBD1. Germline CDR1 reads SEHNR; CDR2 reads FQNEAQ (reference sequence). V lost 5 bases to trimming and J lost 6 bases; unmatched junction nucleotides: 14. This CDR3 region has 17 residues. The CDR3 loop reads CASSPRDRIPVDEKLFF. The CDR3 DNA reads as TGTGCCAGCAGCCCCCGGGACAGGATCCCAGTGGATGAAAAACTGTTTTTT.

This clonotype occurred a few times. The gene calls are TRBV4-1 and TRBJ2-1; D unresolved. V was cut by 4 bases and J by 8 bases, with 15 bases left in between. CDR3 length: 14 amino acids. The germline V gene encodes CDR1 MGHRA and CDR2 YSYEKL. The CDR3, as DNA: TGCGCCAGCAGCCCGCCTTGGCTCCCGCATGAGCAGTTCTTC. As protein: CASSPPWLPHEQFF.

The CDR3 DNA follows: TGTGCCAGCAGCAGGGCGGGACGGCGGGGGCAGTACGTC. Residues: CASSRAGRRGQYV. This chain joins TRBV21-1 and TRBJ2-7; no check of the table's D call, TRBD2, against the DNA was made. TRBV21-1 is a pseudogene. The CDR3 has 13 amino acids.

The chain uses TRBV11-2 and TRBJ1-1, with D maybe TRBD1 (5 bases). This CDR3 is built from 14 residues. The V and J ends lost 3 bases and 4 bases respectively, with 12 bases between them. Germline loops: CDR1 SGHAT, CDR2 FQNNGV. Here the CDR3 DNA reads TGTGCCAGCAGCTTCAGGGACGGGTCCACTGAAGCTTTCTTT. It encodes CASSFRDGSTEAFF.

A few counts support this clonotype. CDR3 amino acids: CAISEATTIGTNEQFF. Written as DNA, the CDR3 is TGTGCCATCAGTGAGGCCACCACGATAGGAACCAATGAGCAGTTCTTC. This chain links TRBV10-3 with TRBJ2-1; D not certain. Germline V gene sequence: CDR1 ENHRY, CDR2 SYGVKD. The CDR3 runs 16 residues. V was pared by 2 bases and J by 6 bases, with 17 bases between.

The V and J genes are TRBV10-3 and TRBJ2-1; 9 bases are shared with TRBD1. This CDR3 has 13 amino acids. V gave up 6 bases and J gave up 10 bases; unmatched junction bases: 7. Germline CDR1 ENHRY, CDR2 SYGVKD. The CDR3, as DNA: TGTGCCATCAGCTACGACAGGGGGGAAGAGCAGTTCTTC. It translates to CAISYDRGEEQFF.

This rearrangement joins TRBV7-2 to TRBJ2-3; weak D call: TRBD2 (6 bases). The germline CDR1 and CDR2 sequences are SGHTA and FQGNSA. The CDR3 loop spans 15 amino acids. Trimming cost V 5 bases and J 1 base, with 13 bases left between them. The CDR3 DNA sequence: TGTGCCAGCAGCGGCCTGCCGGGGGGCACAGATACGCAGTATTTT. It is translated as CASSGLPGGTDTQYF.

The rearrangement links TRBV6-5 to TRBJ2-3; D is perhaps TRBD1 (5 bases). CDR1 and CDR2 (germline): MNHEY, SVGAGI. Trimming pared 0 bases from V and 3 bases from J, leaving 13 bases between. The CDR3 sequence is 16 residues long. The CDR3 here is CASSYSTRAWTDTQYF. The CDR3 coding sequence is TGTGCCAGCAGTTACTCGACCAGGGCATGGACAGATACGCAGTATTTT.

In its sample, this clonotype was seen many times. The chain links TRBV23-1 to TRBJ2-1; no reliable D call. TRBV23-1 has ORF status, its function being uncertain. The CDR3 length is 12 residues. The V end lost 4 bases, the J end lost 8 bases, and 9 bases lay between the germline ends. CDR3 sequence reads: CASSLGHHEQFF. CDR3 coding DNA: TGCGCCAGCAGTCTTGGTCATCATGAGCAGTTCTTC.

This clonotype was recorded once. This chain links TRBV6-5 with TRBJ2-6; no reliable D call. The germline V gene encodes CDR1 MNHEY and CDR2 SVGAGI. The CDR3 spans 16 residues. V shed 2 bases and J shed 0 bases, with 8 bases lying between them. Written as DNA, the CDR3 is TGTGCCAGCAGTTACGCGGCGAACTCTGGGGCCAACGTCCTGACTTTC. Translating gives CASSYAANSGANVLTF.

The J gene is TRBJ2-3, the V gene TRBV27, with 10 bases that match TRBD2. Germline CDR1 and CDR2: MNHEY and SMNVEV (reference sequence). CDR3 length equals 17 residues. The V segment lost 5 bases and the J segment 6 bases; nucleotides outside the gene matches: 14. The CDR3 coding sequence is TGTGCCAGCAGTCAGACTAGCGGGTCCCCAGGTCCGGATACGCAGTATTTT. Protein product: CASSQTSGSPGPDTQYF.

The chain couples TRBV24-1 to TRBJ2-7; TRBD1 agrees at 11 bases. This CDR3 contains 16 residues. Germline CDR1 KGHDR, CDR2 SFDVKD. Trimming removed 7 bases from V and 3 bases from J; junction bases left unmatched: 10. The CDR3 loop is CATREPRDRGDYEQYF. CDR3 nucleotides: TGTGCCACCAGAGAACCGCGGGACAGGGGGGACTACGAGCAGTACTTC.

The chain links TRBV7-2 to TRBJ2-7; D unclear. The germline V gene has CDR1 SGHTA and CDR2 FQGNSA. There are 14 residues in the CDR3. Trimming took off 3 bases at V and 2 bases at J, with 11 bases between the two ends. The CDR3 coding sequence is TGTGCCAGCAGCTTTTGGCAGCCGACCTACGAGCAGTACTTC. This translates into CASSFWQPTYEQYF.